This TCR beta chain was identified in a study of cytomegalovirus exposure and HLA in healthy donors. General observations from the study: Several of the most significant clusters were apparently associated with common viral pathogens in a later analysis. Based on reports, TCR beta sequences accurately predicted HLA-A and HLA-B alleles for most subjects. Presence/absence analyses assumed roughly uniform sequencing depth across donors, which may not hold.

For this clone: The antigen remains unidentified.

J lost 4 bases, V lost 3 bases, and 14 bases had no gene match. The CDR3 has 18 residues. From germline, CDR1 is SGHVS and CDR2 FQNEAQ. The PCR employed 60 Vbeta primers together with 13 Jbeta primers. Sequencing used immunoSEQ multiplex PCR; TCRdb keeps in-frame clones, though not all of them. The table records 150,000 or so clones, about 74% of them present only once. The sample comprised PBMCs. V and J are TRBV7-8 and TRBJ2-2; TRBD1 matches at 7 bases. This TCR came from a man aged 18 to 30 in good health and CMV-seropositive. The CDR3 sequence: CASSFDRALSGVTGELFF. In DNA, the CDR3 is TGTGCCAGCAGCTTCGACAGGGCCCTCTCAGGCGTCACCGGGGAGCTGTTTTTT.